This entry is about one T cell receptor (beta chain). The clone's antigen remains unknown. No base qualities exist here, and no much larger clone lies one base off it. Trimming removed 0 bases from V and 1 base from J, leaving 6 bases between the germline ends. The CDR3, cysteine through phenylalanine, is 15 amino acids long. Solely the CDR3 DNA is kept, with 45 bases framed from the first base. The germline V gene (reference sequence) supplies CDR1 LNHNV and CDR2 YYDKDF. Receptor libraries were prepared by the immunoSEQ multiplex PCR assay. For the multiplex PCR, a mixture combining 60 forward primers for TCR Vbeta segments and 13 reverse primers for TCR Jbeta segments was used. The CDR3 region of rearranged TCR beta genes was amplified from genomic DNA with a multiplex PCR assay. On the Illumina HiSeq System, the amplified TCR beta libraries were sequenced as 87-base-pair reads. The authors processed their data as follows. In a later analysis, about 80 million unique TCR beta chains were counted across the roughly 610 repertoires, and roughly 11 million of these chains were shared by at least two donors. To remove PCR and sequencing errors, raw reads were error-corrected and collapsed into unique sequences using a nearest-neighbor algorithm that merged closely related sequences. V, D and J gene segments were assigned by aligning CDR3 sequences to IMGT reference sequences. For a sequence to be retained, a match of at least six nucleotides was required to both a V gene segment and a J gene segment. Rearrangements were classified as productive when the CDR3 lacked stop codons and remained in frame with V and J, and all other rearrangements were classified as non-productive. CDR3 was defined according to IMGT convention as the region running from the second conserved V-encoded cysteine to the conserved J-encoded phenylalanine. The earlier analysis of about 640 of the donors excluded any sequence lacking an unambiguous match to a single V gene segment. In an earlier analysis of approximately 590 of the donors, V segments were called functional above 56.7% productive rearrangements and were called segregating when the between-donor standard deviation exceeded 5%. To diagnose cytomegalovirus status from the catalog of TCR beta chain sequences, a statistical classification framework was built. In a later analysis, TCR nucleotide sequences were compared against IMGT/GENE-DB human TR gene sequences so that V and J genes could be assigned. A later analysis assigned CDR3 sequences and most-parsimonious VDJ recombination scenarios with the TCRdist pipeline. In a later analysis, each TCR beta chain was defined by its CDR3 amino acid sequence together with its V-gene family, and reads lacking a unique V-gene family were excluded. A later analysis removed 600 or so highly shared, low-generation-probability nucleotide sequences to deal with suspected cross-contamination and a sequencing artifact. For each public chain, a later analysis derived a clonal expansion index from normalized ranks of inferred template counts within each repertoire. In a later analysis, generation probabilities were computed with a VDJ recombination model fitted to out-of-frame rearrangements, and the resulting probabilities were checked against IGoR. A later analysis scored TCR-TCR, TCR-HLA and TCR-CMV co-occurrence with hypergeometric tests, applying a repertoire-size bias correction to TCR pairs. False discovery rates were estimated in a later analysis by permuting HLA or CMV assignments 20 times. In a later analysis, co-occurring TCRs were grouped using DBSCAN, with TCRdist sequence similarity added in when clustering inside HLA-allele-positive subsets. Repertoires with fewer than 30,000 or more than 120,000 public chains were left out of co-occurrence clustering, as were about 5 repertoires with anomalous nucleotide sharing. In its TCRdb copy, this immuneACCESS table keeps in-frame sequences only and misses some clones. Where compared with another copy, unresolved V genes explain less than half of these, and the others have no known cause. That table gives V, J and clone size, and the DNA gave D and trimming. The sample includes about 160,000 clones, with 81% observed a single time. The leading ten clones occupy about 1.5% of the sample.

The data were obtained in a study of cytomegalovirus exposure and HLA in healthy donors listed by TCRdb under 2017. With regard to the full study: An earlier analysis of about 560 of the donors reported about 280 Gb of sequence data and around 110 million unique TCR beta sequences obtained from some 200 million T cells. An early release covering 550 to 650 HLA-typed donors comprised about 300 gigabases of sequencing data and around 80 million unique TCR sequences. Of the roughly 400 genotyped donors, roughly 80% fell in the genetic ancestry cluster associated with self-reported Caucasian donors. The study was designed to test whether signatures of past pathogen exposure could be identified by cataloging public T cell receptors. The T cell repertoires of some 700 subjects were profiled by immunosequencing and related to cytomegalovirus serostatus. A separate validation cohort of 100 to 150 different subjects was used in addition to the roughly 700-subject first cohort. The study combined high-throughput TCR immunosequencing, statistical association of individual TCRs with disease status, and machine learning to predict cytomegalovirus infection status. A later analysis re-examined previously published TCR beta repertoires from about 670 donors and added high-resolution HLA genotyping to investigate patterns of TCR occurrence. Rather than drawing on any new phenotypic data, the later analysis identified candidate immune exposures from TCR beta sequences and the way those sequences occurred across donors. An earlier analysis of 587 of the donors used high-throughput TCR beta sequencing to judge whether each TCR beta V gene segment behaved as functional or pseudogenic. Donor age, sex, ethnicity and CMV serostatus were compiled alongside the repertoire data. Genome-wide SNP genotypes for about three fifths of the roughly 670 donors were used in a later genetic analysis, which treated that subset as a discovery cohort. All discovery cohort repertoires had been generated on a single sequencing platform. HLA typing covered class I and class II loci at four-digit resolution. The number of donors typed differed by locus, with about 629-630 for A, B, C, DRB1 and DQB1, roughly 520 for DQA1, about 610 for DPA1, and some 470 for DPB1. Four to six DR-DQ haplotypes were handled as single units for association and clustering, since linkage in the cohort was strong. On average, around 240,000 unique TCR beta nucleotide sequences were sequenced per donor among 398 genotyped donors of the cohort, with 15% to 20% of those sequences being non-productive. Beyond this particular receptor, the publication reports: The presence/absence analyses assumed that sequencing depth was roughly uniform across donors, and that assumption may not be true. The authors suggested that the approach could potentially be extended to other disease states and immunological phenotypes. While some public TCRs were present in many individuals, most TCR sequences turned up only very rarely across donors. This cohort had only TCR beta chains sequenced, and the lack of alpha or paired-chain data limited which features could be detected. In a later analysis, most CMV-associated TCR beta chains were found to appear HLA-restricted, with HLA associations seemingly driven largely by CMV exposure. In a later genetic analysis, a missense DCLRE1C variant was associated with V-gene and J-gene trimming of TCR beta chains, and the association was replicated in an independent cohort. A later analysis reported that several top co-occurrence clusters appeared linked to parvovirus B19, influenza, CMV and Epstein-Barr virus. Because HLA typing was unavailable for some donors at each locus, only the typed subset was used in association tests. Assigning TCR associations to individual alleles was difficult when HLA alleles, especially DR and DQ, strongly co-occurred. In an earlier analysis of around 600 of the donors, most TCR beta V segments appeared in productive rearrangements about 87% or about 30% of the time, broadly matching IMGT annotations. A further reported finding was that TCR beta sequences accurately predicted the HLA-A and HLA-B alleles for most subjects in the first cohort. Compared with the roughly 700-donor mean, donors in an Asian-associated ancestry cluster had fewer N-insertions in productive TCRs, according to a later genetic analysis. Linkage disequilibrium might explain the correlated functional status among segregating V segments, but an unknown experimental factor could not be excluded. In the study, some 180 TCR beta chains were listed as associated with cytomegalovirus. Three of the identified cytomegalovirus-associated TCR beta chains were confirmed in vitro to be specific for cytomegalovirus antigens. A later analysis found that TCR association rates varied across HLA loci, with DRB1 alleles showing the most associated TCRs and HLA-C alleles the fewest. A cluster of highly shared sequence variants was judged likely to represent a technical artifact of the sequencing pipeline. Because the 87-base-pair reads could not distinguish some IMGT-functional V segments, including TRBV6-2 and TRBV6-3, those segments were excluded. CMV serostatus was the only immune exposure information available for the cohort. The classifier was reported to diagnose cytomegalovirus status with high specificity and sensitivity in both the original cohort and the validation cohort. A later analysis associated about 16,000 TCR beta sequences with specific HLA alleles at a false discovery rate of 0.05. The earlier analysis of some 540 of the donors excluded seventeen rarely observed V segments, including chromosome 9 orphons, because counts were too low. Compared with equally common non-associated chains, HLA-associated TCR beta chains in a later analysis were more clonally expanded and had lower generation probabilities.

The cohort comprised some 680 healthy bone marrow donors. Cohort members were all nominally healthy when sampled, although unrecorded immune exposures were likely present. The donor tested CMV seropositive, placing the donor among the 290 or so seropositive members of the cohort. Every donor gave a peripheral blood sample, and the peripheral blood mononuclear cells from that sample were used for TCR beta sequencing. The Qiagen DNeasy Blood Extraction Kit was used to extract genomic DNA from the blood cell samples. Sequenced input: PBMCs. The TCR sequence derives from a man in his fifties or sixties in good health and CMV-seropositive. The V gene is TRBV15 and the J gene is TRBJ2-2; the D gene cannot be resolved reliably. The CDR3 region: CATSRDSGNTGELFF. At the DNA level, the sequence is TGTGCCACCAGCAGAGATTCGGGGAACACCGGGGAGCTGTTTTTT.